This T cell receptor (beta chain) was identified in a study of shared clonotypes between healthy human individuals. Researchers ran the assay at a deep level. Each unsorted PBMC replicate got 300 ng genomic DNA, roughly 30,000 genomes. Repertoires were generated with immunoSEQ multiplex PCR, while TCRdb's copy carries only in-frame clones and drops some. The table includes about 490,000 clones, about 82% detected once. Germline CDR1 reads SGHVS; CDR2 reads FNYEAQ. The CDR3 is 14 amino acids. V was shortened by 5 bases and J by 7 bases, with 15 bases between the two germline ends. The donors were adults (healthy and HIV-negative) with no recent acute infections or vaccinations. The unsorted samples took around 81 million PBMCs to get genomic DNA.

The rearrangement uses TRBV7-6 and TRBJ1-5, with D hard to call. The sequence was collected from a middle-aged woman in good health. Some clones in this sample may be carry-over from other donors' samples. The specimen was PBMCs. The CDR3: CASSPMGGHQPQHF. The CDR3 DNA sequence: TGTGCCAGCAGCCCTATGGGCGGGCACCAGCCCCAGCATTTT. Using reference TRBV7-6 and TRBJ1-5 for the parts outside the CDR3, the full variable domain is GAGVSQSPRYKVTKRGQDVALRCDPISGHVSLYWYRQALGQGPEFLTYFNYEAQQDKSGLPNDRFSAERPEGSISTLTIQRTEQRDSAMYRCASSPMGGHQPQHFGDGTRLSIL.